This passage covers 16 T cell receptor beta chains from one sample sequenced in a study of CXCR3-negative and CXCR3-positive naive CD8 T cells. Overall study results and limits: Hydrophobicity was higher for TRB CDR3s found in CXCR3-positive naive cells than in CXCR3-negative naive cells.

It was by 5' RACE with UMI labels that the TRB cDNA libraries were prepared. One entry per CDR3 protein, without DNA, is what TCRdb gives after re-calling the 5' RACE reads. The sample totals around 8,400 distinct CDR3 sequences. For these receptors, no antigen is known. Sequencing was done on a sample of naive CXCR3+ CD8+ T cells from blood. The subset is: CD45RO-CCR7+CD27+CD95- naive CD8+ T cells expressing CXCR3 (TNR3+). These receptors originate from a human donor in good health. Some clones in this sample may be carry-over from other donors' samples.

The chain recombines TRBV18 with TRBJ2-1; TCRdb's assignment of TRBD1 cannot be checked, as there is no DNA. The CDR3 is 18 residues long. Germline V gene data show CDR1 as KGHSH and CDR2 as LQKENI. CDR3 sequence reads: CASSPVTIQGISYNEQFF.

In terms of frequency, this clonotype is medium-sized (0.01 to 0.1%). CDR3 sequence: CSVHLAGVQYEQYF. The chain joins TRBV29-1 to TRBJ2-7; TCRdb returns TRBD2, unconfirmable since there is no DNA. CDR3 size: 14 residues. Germline V CDR1 and CDR2: SQVTM, ANQGSEA.

This clonotype counts as medium-sized by frequency. The chain recombines TRBV29-1 with TRBJ2-5; the D gene TCRdb calls, TRBD2, cannot be checked with no DNA. The CDR3 sequence is 13 residues long. The germline gives CDR1 SQVTM, CDR2 ANQGSEA. The CDR3 sequence: CSVANPLRETQYF.

By frequency, this clonotype registers medium-sized (0.01 to 0.1%). J is TRBJ2-3 and V is TRBV12-5; TCRdb names TRBD2, which stays unverified in the absence of DNA. Germline V gene lookup returns CDR1 LGHNT and CDR2 FRNRAP. The length of the CDR3 is 15 residues. The CDR3 loop is CASASVLAGVDTQYF.

According to its frequency, this clonotype is medium-sized. V usage is TRBV7-8 and J usage is TRBJ2-1; TCRdb proposes TRBD1, but this gene call is untestable without DNA. Germline V gene data show CDR1 as SGHVS and CDR2 as FQNEAQ. This CDR3 region has 18 residues. CDR3 protein: CASSLPTDGTGSYNEQFF.

The chain is built from TRBV29-1 and TRBJ1-1; the D call of TRBD1 rests on TCRdb alone, since no DNA is present to check it. The CDR3 loop spans 14 amino acids. The germline V gene has CDR1 SQVTM and CDR2 ANQGSEA. The CDR3 reads CSVPGTGPNTEAFF.

This clonotype is called medium-sized based on its frequency. This chain connects TRBV29-1 to TRBJ2-5; lacking DNA, the TRBD1 call made by TCRdb goes unchecked. The CDR3 is 16 amino acids. Germline V lookup: CDR1 SQVTM, CDR2 ANQGSEA. The CDR3 sequence: CSVEINRDLWGETQYF.

This chain links TRBV2 with TRBJ1-6; TCRdb names TRBD1, which stays unverified in the absence of DNA. There are 16 residues in the CDR3. From germline, CDR1 is SNHLY and CDR2 FYNNEI. The chain's CDR3 is CASRAQTDRGNSPLHF.

This sequence joins TRBV20-1 and TRBJ2-7; TCRdb gives TRBD2 as the D gene, but with no DNA this cannot be confirmed. Per the germline V gene, CDR1 is DFQATT and CDR2 is SNEGSKA (reference sequence). The CDR3 has 14 amino acids. CDR3 amino acids: CSARDERETYEQYF.

This chain links TRBV28 with TRBJ1-5; TCRdb returns TRBD1, unconfirmable since there is no DNA. Germline values: CDR1 MDHEN, CDR2 SYDVKM. This CDR3 spans 16 amino acids. CDR3 in amino acids: CASSFTGRALGQPQHF.

This chain links TRBV10-3 with TRBJ2-7; the D gene TCRdb calls, TRBD2, cannot be checked with no DNA. Germline V lookup: CDR1 ENHRY, CDR2 SYGVKD. The CDR3 consists of 14 residues. The CDR3 sequence is CAISPLADSYEQYF.

The chain combines TRBV11-2 with TRBJ2-1; TCRdb names TRBD2, which stays unverified in the absence of DNA. Germline V gene data show CDR1 as SGHAT and CDR2 as FQNNGV. This CDR3 region has 16 residues. The CDR3: CASSFLAGGDYNEQFF. Full variable domain (outside the CDR3, taken from reference TRBV11-2 and TRBJ2-1): EAGVAQSPRYKIIEKRQSVAFWCNPISGHATLYWYQQILGQGPKLLIQFQNNGVVDDSQLPKDRFSAERLKGVDSTLKIQPAKLEDSAVYLCASSFLAGGDYNEQFFGPGTRLTVL.

V usage is TRBV10-2 and J usage is TRBJ2-3; TCRdb's assignment of TRBD1 cannot be checked, as there is no DNA. This CDR3 comprises 14 residues. Germline-derived CDR1 and CDR2 are WSHSY and SAAADI. This CDR3 reads CASSDFGGPDTQYF.

This chain joins TRBV29-1 and TRBJ2-1. Germline V gene data show CDR1 as SQVTM and CDR2 as ANQGSEA. CDR3 length: 12 amino acids. CDR3 amino acids: CSVEWEVNEQFF.

The chain joins TRBV4-1 to TRBJ1-1; TCRdb proposes TRBD1, but this gene call is untestable without DNA. The CDR3 is made up of 15 amino acids. Germline CDR1 and CDR2: MGHRA and YSYEKL. CDR3 sequence reads: CASTPTGTGPTEAFF.

The chain recombines TRBV20-1 with TRBJ1-2; TCRdb gives TRBD1 as the D gene, but with no DNA this cannot be confirmed. Germline-derived CDR1 and CDR2 are DFQATT and SNEGSKA (reference sequence). This CDR3 has 15 residues. The CDR3 region is CSASSRARKVYGYTF.